This T cell receptor beta chain derives from a study of shared clonotypes between healthy human individuals. The assay was run at deep level. Sequencing used immunoSEQ multiplex PCR; TCRdb keeps in-frame clones, though not all of them. The table has fewer than 200,000 clones, 85% to 95% seen once. This clone showed up just once. The length of the CDR3 is 15 residues. The V gene lost 1 base and the J gene lost 0 bases, with 9 bases spanning the gap. The germline gives CDR1 MDHEN, CDR2 SYDVKM. The sequence was obtained from a woman in her 30s in good health. This chain joins TRBV28 and TRBJ1-1; D is undetermined. The sequenced material came from naive CD4+ T cells sorted from blood. The subset denotes: CD45RA+ positively selected. The CDR3 loop reads CASSLSDMLNTEAFF. CDR3 sequence (DNA): TGTGCCAGCAGTTTATCCGACATGTTGAACACTGAAGCTTTCTTT.